The clone carrying this TCR beta chain showed up just a few times. Unique molecular identifiers were used to barcode this TCRbeta library. MiXCR was run by TCRdb on the PCR reads, yielding one entry per CDR3 protein. Here the sample spans about 480,000 distinct CDR3 sequences, about 12% being singletons. These data originate in a study of T-cell reconstitution after alpha-beta-depleted transplantation in children. CDR3 length: 14 amino acids. Germline values: CDR1 MNHEY, CDR2 SVGEGT. V lost 3 bases and J lost 8, with 14 bases in between. The receptor was isolated from a human donor who donated a stem cell graft to a child with combined immunodeficiency. Sequencing was performed on PBMCs from the stem cell graft donor, taken from the stem cell graft. The rearrangement uses TRBV6-2 or TRBV6-3 and TRBJ2-1; D possibly corresponds to TRBD1 (5 bases). The CDR3 coding sequence is TGTGCCAGCAGTTATGTCGTGAAAGGGGATGAGCAGTTCTTC. It encodes CASSYVVKGDEQFF.